Listed here are 30 T cell receptor beta chains from one sample, sequenced in a study of T cells after yellow fever vaccination. TCRdb itself ran the 5' RACE reads through MiXCR, one entry per CDR3 protein. The repertoire has about 220,000 distinct CDR3 sequences, 3% to 4% of them found once; the top ten carry roughly 3%. The sample here was CD4+ T cells sorted from PBMCs, taken 10 days after the yellow fever booster vaccination. The receptors derive from a man between 18 and 29 years old who received the YFV17D yellow fever vaccine.

This clonotype showed up many times. This rearrangement joins TRBV18 to TRBJ2-1; tentative D call: TRBD2 (6 bases). The CDR3 loop spans 16 amino acids. V lost 5 bases, J lost 2 bases, and 16 bases lay in between. The germline gives CDR1 KGHSH, CDR2 LQKENI. The CDR3 DNA follows: TGTGCCAGCTCAGCGGGACTCCAAGGACCCTACAATGAGCAGTTCTTC. Its protein product is CASSAGLQGPYNEQFF.

This clonotype has ten or more counts. This sequence joins TRBV27 and TRBJ2-7; tentatively, D is TRBD2 (6 bases). This CDR3 has 15 residues. CDR1 and CDR2 (germline): MNHEY, SMNVEV (reference sequence). Between the trimmed V and J ends, which lost 6 bases and 2 bases, there was a span of 17 bases. The CDR3 DNA follows: TGTGCCAGCAGCTCTCGCGGGGTGGGGCCCTACGAGCAGTACTTC. This codes for CASSSRGVGPYEQYF.

This sequence joins TRBV7-9 and TRBJ2-1; no firm D call. Looked up from germline, CDR1 is SEHNR and CDR2 is FQNEAQ (reference sequence). The V gene lost 5 bases and the J gene lost 5 bases, with 13 bases spanning the gap. The CDR3 length is 14 residues. CDR3 nucleotide sequence: TGTGCCAGCAGCCCCCAGGCGGCCAACAATGAGCAGTTCTTC. It codes for CASSPQAANNEQFF.

This clonotype appeared many times. The chain carries TRBV6-1 and TRBJ1-3; D remains unclear. In germline, CDR1 is MNHNS, CDR2 SASEGT. Deletions cut 3 bases from V and 0 bases from J, with 6 bases between. The CDR3 loop spans 14 amino acids. The CDR3 nucleotides are TGTGCCAGCAGTGAGGACCCCTCTGGAAACACCATATATTTT. It translates to CASSEDPSGNTIYF.

The sample holds many counts of this clonotype. The CDR3 loop is CASDEGSGNTIYF. The CDR3 bases are TGCGCCAGCGACGAAGGGTCTGGAAACACCATATATTTT. The chain recombines TRBV5-1 with TRBJ1-3; D unclear. The V end lost 7 bases, the J end lost 1 base, and 9 bases lay between the germline ends. Germline V CDR1 and CDR2: SGHRS, YFSETQ. The CDR3 loop spans 13 amino acids.

This clonotype was seen at least ten times. The gene calls are TRBV20-1 and TRBJ1-4, with D possibly TRBD1 on 5 matching bases. The germline CDR1 and CDR2 sequences are DFQATT and SNEGSKA (reference sequence). This CDR3 comprises 12 residues. V lost 5 bases and J 4 bases, leaving 8 bases between the germline ends. In DNA form, the CDR3 reads TGCAGTGCTGGGGACTTTAATGAAAAACTGTTTTTT. Amino acid sequence: CSAGDFNEKLFF.

This sequence joins TRBV28 and TRBJ2-3, with a possible D match to TRBD1 (5 bases). Trimming pared 2 bases from V and 0 bases from J, leaving 12 bases between. CDR3 length: 16 amino acids. CDR1 is MDHEN, CDR2 SYDVKM, per germline. In DNA, the CDR3 is TGTGCCAGCAGTTTACCGCAGGGCCCTAGCACAGATACGCAGTATTTT. It translates to CASSLPQGPSTDTQYF.

The gene calls are TRBV7-2 and TRBJ2-5; D is uncertain. The V end lost 5 bases, the J end lost 0 bases, and 10 bases lay between the germline ends. This CDR3 comprises 14 residues. CDR1 and CDR2 from the germline V gene are SGHTA and FQGNSA. The CDR3 region has the DNA TGTGCCAGCAGCGTGTTGGGCCACCAAGAGACCCAGTACTTC. Amino acid sequence: CASSVLGHQETQYF.

This clonotype appeared many times. This rearrangement joins TRBV12-3 or TRBV12-4 to TRBJ2-2, with TRBD2 matching 9 bases. The CDR3 has 15 amino acids. Germline trimming cut 3 bases from V and 5 bases from J; bases unmatched to any gene: 4. The CDR3 sequence is CASSLRLAGTGELFF. Here the CDR3 DNA reads TGTGCCAGCAGTTTGAGGCTAGCGGGGACCGGGGAGCTGTTTTTT.

There are many counts of this clonotype. The V gene is TRBV5-1, the J gene TRBJ2-3; D not certain. This CDR3 has 16 residues. Germline V gene lookup returns CDR1 SGHRS and CDR2 YFSETQ. The V end lost 1 base, the J end lost 0 bases, and 12 bases lay between the germline ends. For the CDR3, the DNA is TGCGCCAGCAGCTTGCGGCTATTAGCTAGCACAGATACGCAGTATTTT. It specifies CASSLRLLASTDTQYF.

This clonotype was observed a few times. The rearrangement links TRBV9 to TRBJ2-1, with 8 bases identical to TRBD2. CDR1 and CDR2 from the germline V gene are SGDLS and YYNGEE. The CDR3 runs 15 residues. V trimming: 1 base; J trimming: 8 bases; junction bases outside the gene matches: 8. DNA of the CDR3: TGTGCCAGCAGCGTATTCTCGGGGGGGCTCGATGAGCAGTTCTTC. Amino acids: CASSVFSGGLDEQFF. Variable domain in full (rest from reference TRBV9 and TRBJ2-1): DSGVTQTPKHLITATGQRVTLRCSPRSGDLSVYWYQQSLDQGLQFLIQYYNGEERAKGNILERFSAQQFPDLHSELNLSSLELGDSALYFCASSVFSGGLDEQFFGPGTRLTVL.

The table lists this clonotype with a few counts. The gene calls are TRBV18 and TRBJ2-6; no clear D gene. Trimming removed 4 bases from V and 0 bases from J, with 13 bases in between. Per the germline V gene, CDR1 is KGHSH and CDR2 is LQKENI. The CDR3 has 17 amino acids. DNA of the CDR3: TGTGCCAGCTCACGACGCGACGTCGGCTCTGGGGCCAACGTCCTGACTTTC. It is translated as CASSRRDVGSGANVLTF.

In its sample, this clonotype was seen a few times. V gene TRBV5-6 combines with J gene TRBJ1-2; D is ambiguous. V was pared by 3 bases and J by 7 bases, with 16 bases between. CDR3 length equals 14 residues. CDR1 is SGHDT and CDR2 is YYEEEE in the germline V gene. In DNA form, the CDR3 reads TGTGCCAGCAGCTGGGGTAGCGCGTCGGGTGGCTACACCTTC. Translation gives CASSWGSASGGYTF.

This clonotype has at least ten counts. The gene calls are TRBV4-3 and TRBJ2-3, with D maybe TRBD2 (6 bases). The CDR3 runs 13 residues. CDR1 is LGHNA and CDR2 is YSLEER in the germline V gene. With 3 bases removed from V and 4 bases from J, the gap between germline ends came to 8 bases. The CDR3 reads CASSQTRSDTQYF. The CDR3 DNA reads as TGCGCCAGCAGCCAGACTAGGTCAGATACGCAGTATTTT.

This clonotype was seen repeatedly, ten times or more. This chain uses TRBV5-1 with TRBJ2-1, with D uncertain. In germline, CDR1 is SGHRS, CDR2 YFSETQ. CDR3 length: 13 amino acids. V dropped 7 bases and J dropped 2 bases, with 10 bases sitting between them. As DNA, the CDR3 is TGCGCCAGCGGGGTCGGAACCTACAATGAGCAGTTCTTC. Residues: CASGVGTYNEQFF.

The chain recombines TRBV28 with TRBJ1-5; a weak D match, TRBD1 (6 bases). Per germline, CDR1 MDHEN and CDR2 SYDVKM. Trimming cost V 10 bases and J 3 bases, with 13 bases left between them. CDR3 length equals 13 residues. The CDR3 here is CAIEGGPNQPQHF. DNA of the CDR3: TGTGCCATCGAGGGGGGTCCCAATCAGCCCCAGCATTTT.

In its sample, this clonotype was seen many times. This sequence joins TRBV3-1 and TRBJ2-7, with D perhaps given as TRBD1 or TRBD2 (6 bases each). This CDR3 is built from 15 residues. Trimming shortened V by 4 bases and J by 5 bases, and 18 bases separated the two germline ends. Germline V gives CDR1 LGHDT, CDR2 YNNKEL (reference sequence). For the CDR3, the DNA is TGTGCCAGCAGCCCCATGGGGGGCAGGGTCGACGAGCAGTACTTC. Residues: CASSPMGGRVDEQYF.

This clonotype was observed many times. The genes are TRBV20-1 and TRBJ2-3; D call uncertain. Germline-derived CDR1 and CDR2 are DFQATT and SNEGSKA (reference sequence). This CDR3 contains 13 residues. Trimming took 6 bases from V and 2 from J, leaving 12 bases between them. CDR3: CSATLGATDTQYF. In DNA form, the CDR3 reads TGCAGTGCCACCTTAGGAGCCACAGATACGCAGTATTTT.

This clonotype was found many times. The rearrangement links TRBV10-3 to TRBJ2-1; 16 positions agree with TRBD2. This CDR3 is 16 amino acids long. Germline assignment: CDR1 ENHRY and CDR2 SYGVKD. The V segment lost 7 bases and the J segment 9 bases; nucleotides outside the gene matches: 9. The CDR3 protein is CAITGTSGGAVSEQFF. CDR3 sequence (DNA): TGTGCCATCACTGGGACTAGCGGGGGGGCCGTAAGTGAGCAGTTCTTC.

This clonotype was seen a few times. The chain couples TRBV4-2 to TRBJ2-5; 11 positions match TRBD2. The CDR3 totals 16 residues. With V trimmed by 5 bases and J by 2 bases, 7 bases remained unmatched. The germline CDR1 and CDR2 sequences are LGHNA and YNFKEQ. The CDR3 sequence is CASSYPLAGEQETQYF. For the CDR3, the DNA is TGTGCCAGCAGCTACCCACTAGCGGGGGAACAAGAGACCCAGTACTTC.

This clonotype was seen many times. The gene calls are TRBV9 and TRBJ2-3; D uncertain. Trimming stripped 4 bases from V and 2 bases from J, with 5 bases between. CDR1 and CDR2 from the germline V gene are SGDLS and YYNGEE. There are 12 residues in the CDR3. CDR3 in DNA: TGTGCCAGCAGCTCCCTCACAGATACGCAGTATTTT. This sequence encodes CASSSLTDTQYF.

This clonotype was detected ten times or more. This chain uses TRBV4-1 with TRBJ2-3; D possibly matches TRBD1 or TRBD2 (6 bases each). V lost 0 bases and J 5 bases, leaving 12 bases between the germline ends. Germline assignment: CDR1 MGHRA and CDR2 YSYEKL. This CDR3 spans 15 amino acids. CDR3 DNA sequence: TGCGCCAGCAGCCAAGATGGAGGGGGAGGAGATACGCAGTATTTT. It codes for CASSQDGGGGDTQYF.

This clonotype turned up a few times. J is TRBJ2-1 and V is TRBV10-3, with D possibly TRBD1 on 5 matching bases. Germline V gives CDR1 ENHRY, CDR2 SYGVKD. V was trimmed by 7 bases and J by 6 bases, leaving 7 bases between them. This CDR3 comprises 11 residues. The DNA of the CDR3 is TGTGCCATCAAAGGGGCCAATGAGCAGTTCTTC. It codes for CAIKGANEQFF.

The sample holds many counts of this clonotype. This rearrangement joins TRBV2 to TRBJ2-1, with no clear D. The CDR3 spans 11 residues. Germline CDR1 SNHLY, CDR2 FYNNEI. The V end was cut by 6 bases, the J end by 3 bases, with 3 bases between. CDR3 amino acids: CASRYYNEQFF. The CDR3 DNA is TGTGCCAGCAGATACTACAATGAGCAGTTCTTC.

The chain couples TRBV5-1 to TRBJ1-5; D perhaps matches TRBD1 (6 bases). Looked up from germline, CDR1 is SGHRS and CDR2 is YFSETQ. V lost 5 bases and J 3 bases, leaving 12 bases between the germline ends. The CDR3 is made up of 14 amino acids. This CDR3 reads CASSTGTLNQPQHF. CDR3 bases: TGCGCCAGCAGTACGGGGACACTCAATCAGCCCCAGCATTTT.

This clonotype was observed a few times. The chain employs TRBV30 and TRBJ1-2, with D perhaps matching TRBD1 (5 bases). Germline values: CDR1 GTSNPN, CDR2 SVGIG (reference sequence). Trimming removed 2 bases at V and 4 bases at J, with 11 bases between. The CDR3 contains 13 residues. The CDR3 DNA is TGTGCCTGGAGTCCGACAGATGGCTATGGCTACACCTTC. Protein sequence: CAWSPTDGYGYTF.

The sample holds many counts of this clonotype. The V call is TRBV7-3, the J call TRBJ2-6, with D perhaps assigned TRBD1 or TRBD2 (6 bases each). The CDR3 sequence is 16 residues long. From germline, CDR1 is SGHTA and CDR2 FQGTGA. The V end was cut by 5 bases, the J end by 2 bases, with 13 bases between. The CDR3 here is CASSPGRGPGANVLTF. CDR3 coding DNA: TGTGCCAGCAGCCCCGGTCGGGGGCCTGGGGCCAACGTCCTGACTTTC.

The sample holds many counts of this clonotype. DNA for the CDR3: TGTGCCAGCAGCTTAGGAAGAGAACAGCCCCAGCATTTT. This gives the protein CASSLGREQPQHF. The gene calls are TRBV7-9 and TRBJ1-5; no clear D gene. The CDR3 totals 13 residues. CDR1 and CDR2 (germline): SEHNR, FQNEAQ (reference sequence). Trimming left V 1 base short and J 7 bases short, with 8 bases between.

This clonotype was detected a few times. The rearrangement uses TRBV7-2 and TRBJ2-3; no definite D call. CDR1 SGHTA and CDR2 FQGNSA come from the germline V gene. This CDR3 spans 14 amino acids. Trimming shortened V by 6 bases and J by 6 bases, and 16 bases separated the two germline ends. The CDR3 bases are TGTGCCAGCAGAGATATCAGCGAAACGGATACGCAGTATTTT. Amino acid sequence: CASRDISETDTQYF.

The sample holds a few counts of this clonotype. The chain has TRBV20-1 and TRBJ1-2; TRBD1 might be the D (5 bases). V lost 6 bases and J lost 8, with 19 bases in between. Germline values: CDR1 DFQATT, CDR2 SNEGSKA (reference sequence). The length of the CDR3 is 13 residues. This chain's CDR3 is CSAMSLGTLGYTF. CDR3 nucleotide sequence: TGCAGTGCGATGAGCCTCGGGACGCTGGGCTACACCTTC.